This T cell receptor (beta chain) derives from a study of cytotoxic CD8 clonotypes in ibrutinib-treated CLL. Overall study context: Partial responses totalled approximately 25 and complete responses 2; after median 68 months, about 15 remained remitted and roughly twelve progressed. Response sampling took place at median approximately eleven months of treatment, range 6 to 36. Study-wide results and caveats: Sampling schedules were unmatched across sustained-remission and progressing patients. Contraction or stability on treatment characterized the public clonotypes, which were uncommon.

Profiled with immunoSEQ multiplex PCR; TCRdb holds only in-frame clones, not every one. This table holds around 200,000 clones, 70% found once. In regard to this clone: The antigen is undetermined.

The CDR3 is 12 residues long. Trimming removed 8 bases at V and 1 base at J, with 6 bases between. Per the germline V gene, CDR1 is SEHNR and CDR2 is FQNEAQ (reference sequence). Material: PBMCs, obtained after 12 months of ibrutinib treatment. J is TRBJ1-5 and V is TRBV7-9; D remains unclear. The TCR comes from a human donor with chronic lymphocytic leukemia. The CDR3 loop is CASAESNQPQHF. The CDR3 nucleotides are TGTGCCAGCGCGGAGAGCAATCAGCCCCAGCATTTT.